The 19 T cell receptor beta chains below all came from one sample that was sequenced in a study of blood T cell repertoires in COVID-19. Only in-frame clones appear in the TCRdb table, and some are missing; sequencing was by immunoSEQ multiplex PCR. The sample yields around 240,000 clones, about 91% seen once. Sequencing used PBMCs or T cells enriched from blood (not recorded which). These TCRs come from a human donor in a cohort exposed to, infected with or recovered from COVID-19 (not recorded which). The donor label of this sample is uncertain.

The table lists this clone with a count of one. This chain uses TRBV19 with TRBJ1-1; D remains unclear. This CDR3 comprises 11 residues. CDR1 and CDR2 (germline): LNHDA, SQIVND (reference sequence). V was clipped by 5 bases and J by 3 bases, with 4 bases between them. The CDR3 protein is CASSVDTEAFF. The CDR3 nucleotides read TGTGCCAGTAGTGTCGACACTGAAGCTTTCTTT.

This chain uses TRBV5-1 with TRBJ1-2; D perhaps matches TRBD1 (5 bases). The V end was cut by 4 bases, the J end by 4 bases, with 20 bases between. Germline lookup yields CDR1 SGHRS and CDR2 YFSETQ. The CDR3 spans 16 residues. CDR3 region: CASSLEGVGFSYGYTF. DNA for the CDR3: TGCGCCAGCAGCCTGGAAGGGGTCGGTTTCTCCTATGGCTACACCTTC.

The J gene is TRBJ1-5, the V gene TRBV15; D unclear. V lost 5 bases and J lost 0, with 8 bases in between. The CDR3 is made up of 14 amino acids. Per the germline V gene, CDR1 is LNHNV and CDR2 is YYDKDF (reference sequence). This chain's CDR3 is CATSAGYSNQPQHF. The CDR3 coding sequence is TGTGCCACCAGCGCAGGCTATAGCAATCAGCCCCAGCATTTT. The full variable domain, in which reference TRBV15 and TRBJ1-5 provide the parts outside the CDR3, is DAMVIQNPRYQVTQFGKPVTLSCSQTLNHNVMYWYQQKSSQAPKLLFHYYDKDFNNEADTPDNFQSRRPNTSFCFLDIRSPGLGDTAMYLCATSAGYSNQPQHFGDGTRLSIL.

This chain links TRBV10-3 with TRBJ2-4; possible D gene TRBD1, 6 bases. The ends were cut back, 2 bases at V and 0 bases at J, with 8 bases in the middle. Germline loops: CDR1 ENHRY, CDR2 SYGVKD. CDR3 size: 15 residues. The CDR3 loop reads CAISETGRAKNIQYF. In nucleotides, the CDR3 is TGTGCCATCAGTGAGACAGGGCGAGCCAAAAACATTCAGTACTTC.

The rearrangement joins TRBV12-5 to TRBJ1-1; no clear D gene. Germline loops: CDR1 LGHNT, CDR2 FRNRAP. V lost 5 bases and J 6 bases, leaving 16 bases between the germline ends. The CDR3 has 14 residues. The DNA for the CDR3 is TGTGCTAGTGGTCGAGGCGGGGTAATTGCTGAAGCTTTCTTT. This codes for CASGRGGVIAEAFF. The full variable domain, rest sourced from reference TRBV12-5 and TRBJ1-1, is DARVTQTPRHKVTEMGQEVTMRCQPILGHNTVFWYRQTMMQGLELLAYFRNRAPLDDSGMPKDRFSAEMPDATLATLKIQPSEPRDSAVYFCASGRGGVIAEAFFGQGTRLTVV.

The genes are TRBV25-1 and TRBJ1-1, with 10 bases identical to TRBD1. This CDR3 is 14 amino acids long. Trimming removed 4 bases from V and 11 bases from J; junction bases left unmatched: 10. The V gene's germline CDR1 is MGHDK and CDR2 SYGVNS. The CDR3 bases are TGTGCCAGCAGTGTATCCGGGACAGGGGCCAGGGCTTTCTTT. This gives the protein CASSVSGTGARAFF.

This clone has just one count. The V and J genes are TRBV18 and TRBJ1-3; D unresolved. Germline CDR1 reads KGHSH; CDR2 reads LQKENI. The CDR3 loop spans 16 amino acids. With 5 bases removed from V and 0 bases from J, the gap between germline ends came to 14 bases. In DNA, the CDR3 is TGTGCCAGCTCAAAAGAGGTGGCGAGCTCTGGAAACACCATATATTTT. Encoded protein: CASSKEVASSGNTIYF.

This sequence joins TRBV5-1 and TRBJ2-3, with D tentatively TRBD2 (6 bases). Trimming pared 0 bases from V and 4 bases from J, leaving 18 bases between. CDR3 length: 17 residues. CDR1 SGHRS and CDR2 YFSETQ come from the germline V gene. The CDR3 DNA sequence: TGCGCCAGCAGCTTGGGATACGGGGGAAGGAAATCAGATACGCAGTATTTT. Translated: CASSLGYGGRKSDTQYF.

The chain combines TRBV5-4 with TRBJ1-4; D is ambiguous. The ends were cut back, 1 base at V and 5 bases at J, with 9 bases in the middle. CDR1 SGHNT and CDR2 YYREEE come from the germline V gene (reference sequence). The CDR3 runs 14 residues. The CDR3 reads CASSLSAGNEKLFF. CDR3 coding DNA: TGTGCCAGCAGCTTGTCGGCAGGCAATGAAAAACTGTTTTTT.

The chain is built from TRBV6-5 and TRBJ2-1; the D gene is possibly TRBD1 (5 bases). The CDR3 runs to 15 residues. V lost 4 bases and J lost 6, with 16 bases in between. The germline CDR1 and CDR2 sequences are MNHEY and SVGAGI. This CDR3 is CASSSTTDNINEQFF. Here the CDR3 DNA reads TGTGCCAGCAGTTCTACAACGGACAACATCAATGAGCAGTTCTTC.

V gene TRBV7-2 combines with J gene TRBJ1-2, with D possibly being TRBD1 (6 bases). Trimming took off 5 bases at V and 4 bases at J, with 14 bases between the two ends. The CDR3 is 14 residues long. Germline CDR1 and CDR2: SGHTA and FQGNSA. CDR3 nucleotide sequence: TGTGCCAGCAGCACGCAACAGGGACCCTATGGCTACACCTTC. It specifies CASSTQQGPYGYTF.

The J gene is TRBJ1-2, the V gene TRBV6-1; TRBD1 might be the D (6 bases). In germline, CDR1 is MNHNS, CDR2 SASEGT. The length of the CDR3 is 17 residues. The V end was cut by 4 bases, the J end by 4 bases, with 22 bases between. CDR3 sequence reads: CASSVGTLRSWAYGYTF. The CDR3 nucleotides are TGTGCCAGCAGTGTCGGGACATTGAGAAGCTGGGCCTATGGCTACACCTTC.

This clone appeared a single time. The genes are TRBV5-1 and TRBJ2-3; TRBD1 might be the D (6 bases). This CDR3 contains 14 residues. Trimming removed 4 bases from V and 2 bases from J, with 11 bases in between. Germline loops: CDR1 SGHRS, CDR2 YFSETQ. CDR3 coding DNA: TGCGCCAGCAGCAGGCAGGGGCCCACAGATACGCAGTATTTT. Its protein product is CASSRQGPTDTQYF.

V is TRBV20-1 and J is TRBJ2-3; D remains unclear. Germline V lookup: CDR1 DFQATT, CDR2 SNEGSKA (reference sequence). V was cut by 5 bases and J by 6 bases, with 6 bases left in between. The CDR3 length is 10 residues. In nucleotides, the CDR3 is TGCAGTGCTCTAACCGATACGCAGTATTTT. Protein product: CSALTDTQYF.

This sequence joins TRBV7-2 and TRBJ2-2; 9 nucleotides line up with TRBD2. Losses at the gene ends were 5 bases for V and 6 bases for J; bases not matched to a gene: 7. The CDR3 is made up of 15 amino acids. Germline V gives CDR1 SGHTA, CDR2 FQGNSA. The CDR3 bases are TGTGCCAGCAGCGCGGCCGGGACTAGCCCCGGGGAGCTGTTTTTT. It specifies CASSAAGTSPGELFF.

The chain couples TRBV7-2 to TRBJ1-1, with TRBD1 as a possible D gene (6 bases). This CDR3 comprises 13 residues. V was pared by 7 bases and J by 1 base, with 10 bases between. Germline V CDR1 and CDR2: SGHTA, FQGNSA. The CDR3 is CASMRGRNTEAFF. In DNA form, the CDR3 reads TGTGCCAGCATGAGGGGGAGGAACACTGAAGCTTTCTTT.

The rearrangement joins TRBV5-1 to TRBJ2-5; 9 bases match TRBD2. Germline values: CDR1 SGHRS, CDR2 YFSETQ. This CDR3 has 15 amino acids. The ends lost 4 bases at V and 2 bases at J; junction bases unmatched: 6. The CDR3 nucleotides read TGCGCCAGCAGCGTAGGGACTAGCCTTCAAGAGACCCAGTACTTC. As protein: CASSVGTSLQETQYF.

The chain links TRBV5-1 to TRBJ2-2; 9 bases are a match to TRBD1. From germline, CDR1 is SGHRS and CDR2 YFSETQ. This CDR3 is 19 amino acids long. After removal of 4 bases from V and 4 bases from J, the junction contained 17 bases not matched to a gene. The CDR3 loop reads CASSRRSGTGRVTTGELFF. As DNA, the CDR3 is TGCGCCAGCAGCCGAAGGTCGGGGACAGGGAGGGTGACCACCGGGGAGCTGTTTTTT.

This clone was observed once. The chain carries TRBV19 and TRBJ1-5, with D possibly matching TRBD1 (6 bases). V dropped 5 bases and J dropped 5 bases, with 16 bases sitting between them. The length of the CDR3 is 15 residues. Germline values: CDR1 LNHDA, CDR2 SQIVND (reference sequence). CDR3 protein: CASSPTGQWDQPQHF. CDR3 bases: TGTGCCAGTAGTCCCACCGGACAGTGGGATCAGCCCCAGCATTTT.